A single sample gave rise to the 30 T cell receptor beta chains below, sequenced in a study of cytomegalovirus exposure and HLA in healthy donors. This PCR relied on a set of 60 Vbeta primers and 13 Jbeta primers. Sequencing used immunoSEQ multiplex PCR; TCRdb keeps in-frame clones, though not all of them. Among about 100,000 clones listed, around four fifths were seen once. The sample consisted of PBMCs. Receptors originate from a man aged 45-65 years in good health and CMV-seropositive.

The chain recombines TRBV7-2 with TRBJ1-3, with TRBD1 identical over 8 bases. The V segment lost 5 bases and the J segment 4 bases; nucleotides outside the gene matches: 4. CDR1 SGHTA and CDR2 FQGNSA come from the germline V gene. The CDR3 length is 14 residues. CDR3 coding DNA: TGTGCCAGCAGCAGGGACAGGCCGGGAAACACCATATATTTT. Protein: CASSRDRPGNTIYF.

The J gene is TRBJ2-3, the V gene TRBV7-9, with 7 nucleotides matching TRBD2. Germline V lookup: CDR1 SEHNR, CDR2 FQNEAQ (reference sequence). CDR3 length equals 16 residues. The V segment lost 1 base and the J segment 0 bases; nucleotides outside the gene matches: 4. CDR3 sequence: CASSLVSGSSTDTQYF. In DNA form, the CDR3 reads TGTGCCAGCAGCTTAGTTAGCGGGTCTAGCACAGATACGCAGTATTTT.

This clone was observed a few times. J is TRBJ1-5 and V is TRBV6-1; D is perhaps TRBD1 (6 bases). CDR3 size: 14 residues. Germline-derived CDR1 and CDR2 are MNHNS and SASEGT. Trimming took 8 bases from V and 4 from J, leaving 15 bases between them. The CDR3: CASGLQGGNQPQHF. The CDR3 DNA is TGTGCCAGCGGCTTACAGGGTGGAAATCAGCCCCAGCATTTT.

This chain links TRBV7-9 with TRBJ2-7; D is possibly TRBD2 (6 bases). Germline V gene sequence: CDR1 SEHNR, CDR2 FQNEAQ (reference sequence). This CDR3 has 13 residues. V was shortened by 7 bases and J by 3 bases, with 13 bases between the two germline ends. The CDR3 region has the DNA TGTGCCAGCACCCGGGAGACGCACTACGAGCAGTACTTC. Translating it yields CASTRETHYEQYF. Using reference TRBV7-9 and TRBJ2-7 for the parts outside the CDR3, the full variable domain is DTGVSQNPRHKITKRGQNVTFRCDPISEHNRLYWYRQTLGQGPEFLTYFQNEAQLEKSRLLSDRFSAERPKGSFSTLEIQRTEQGDSAMYLCASTRETHYEQYFGPGTRLTVT.

This clone was detected only a few times. The V call is TRBV30, the J call TRBJ1-1; unclear D gene. Germline CDR1 GTSNPN, CDR2 SVGIG (reference sequence). Trimming shortened V by 3 bases and J by 0 bases, and 8 bases separated the two germline ends. The CDR3 contains 13 residues. As DNA, the CDR3 is TGTGCCTGGAGGCGGAACTTGAACACTGAAGCTTTCTTT. It yields the protein CAWRRNLNTEAFF.

This chain connects TRBV6-5 to TRBJ2-2, with 12 bases aligning to TRBD2. This CDR3 comprises 15 residues. J lost 7 bases, V lost 7 bases, and 7 bases had no gene match. Germline CDR1 reads MNHEY; CDR2 reads SVGAGI. CDR3 nucleotides: TGTGCCAGCACGCCTAGCGGGGGGGCGGGCGGGGAGCTGTTTTTT. Protein: CASTPSGGAGGELFF.

This clone came up once. V is TRBV19 and J is TRBJ2-7, with 8 bases matching TRBD1. With V trimmed by 5 bases and J by 7 bases, 1 base remained unmatched. The CDR3 has 11 residues. Germline values: CDR1 LNHDA, CDR2 SQIVND (reference sequence). The CDR3 DNA is TGTGCCAGTAGTGACAGGGGTGAGCAGTACTTC. Protein product: CASSDRGEQYF.

This rearrangement joins TRBV28 to TRBJ1-1, with D possibly being TRBD1 (5 bases). CDR1 and CDR2 (germline): MDHEN, SYDVKM. V was clipped by 3 bases and J by 5 bases, with 10 bases between them. This CDR3 contains 13 residues. The CDR3 loop reads CASSFAGITEAFF. The DNA for the CDR3 is TGTGCCAGCAGTTTCGCAGGGATAACTGAAGCTTTCTTT.

As concerns this clone: One junction end does not reproduce the germline sequence, and a read error may be involved. The chain couples TRBV5-1 to TRBJ1-6; a weak D match, TRBD1 (6 bases). CDR3 length equals 14 residues. The V gene's germline CDR1 is SGHRS and CDR2 YFSETQ. The CDR3 here is CASKELSQGSPLNF. DNA of the CDR3: TGCGCCAGCAAGGAGCTTTCACAGGGCTCACCCCTCAACTTT.

In this sample, this clone turned up once. This chain connects TRBV19 to TRBJ2-1, with 7 bases lining up with TRBD1. The CDR3 runs to 18 residues. The ends lost 6 bases at V and 6 bases at J; junction bases unmatched: 20. Germline V lookup: CDR1 LNHDA, CDR2 SQIVND (reference sequence). The CDR3 spells CASSGSTRTGPSGNEQFF. The CDR3 coding sequence is TGTGCCAGTAGCGGGTCGACTCGGACAGGCCCATCTGGCAATGAGCAGTTCTTC.

The genes are TRBV2 and TRBJ2-5; 9 bases map to TRBD1. Germline values: CDR1 SNHLY, CDR2 FYNNEI. J was trimmed by 1 base and V by 5 bases; bases with no gene match: 2. The CDR3 totals 14 residues. CDR3 residues: CASSRDRAQETQYF. The CDR3 nucleotides are TGTGCCAGCAGTAGGGACAGGGCCCAAGAGACCCAGTACTTC.

The chain recombines TRBV4-2 with TRBJ1-2; the D is unclear. CDR1 and CDR2 (germline): LGHNA, YNFKEQ. The CDR3 has 13 residues. Deletions cut 3 bases from V and 5 bases from J, with 10 bases between. For the CDR3, the DNA is TGTGCCAGCAGCCAGACTCAAACTTATGGCTACACCTTC. Encoded protein: CASSQTQTYGYTF.

The genes are TRBV29-1 and TRBJ1-4; D possibly corresponds to TRBD1 (5 bases). Germline V gene sequence: CDR1 SQVTM, CDR2 ANQGSEA. V lost 7 bases to trimming and J lost 4 bases, with 16 bases between them. The CDR3 is 14 residues long. In nucleotides, the CDR3 is TGCAGCGCACAGGAGGGCAGCCATAATGAAAAACTGTTTTTT. It yields the protein CSAQEGSHNEKLFF.

The chain has TRBV10-2 and TRBJ1-5; a weak D match, TRBD1 (5 bases). CDR3 length: 17 residues. Trimming pared 4 bases from V and 0 bases from J, leaving 16 bases between. CDR1 is WSHSY, CDR2 SAAADI, per germline. This chain's CDR3 is CASSVYVGGYSNQPQHF. The CDR3 nucleotides are TGCGCCAGCAGTGTTTACGTGGGGGGTTATAGCAATCAGCCCCAGCATTTT.

For this clone: Other DNA sequences of this sample code for an identical CDR3. The chain carries TRBV28 and TRBJ2-7, with TRBD1 matching over 12 bases. Looked up from germline, CDR1 is MDHEN and CDR2 is SYDVKM. This CDR3 has 18 residues. With V trimmed by 6 bases and J by 6 bases, 18 bases remained unmatched. DNA of the CDR3: TGTGCCAGCAGGGGGGGGACAGGGGGCGTTATGATCGAAGGCGAGCAGTACTTC. Translating gives CASRGGTGGVMIEGEQYF.

The V call is TRBV30, the J call TRBJ2-4; D perhaps matches TRBD1 (5 bases). The CDR3 totals 14 residues. Trimming took 2 bases from V and 2 from J, leaving 10 bases between them. Per the germline V gene, CDR1 is GTSNPN and CDR2 is SVGIG (reference sequence). CDR3 nucleotides: TGTGCCTGGAGTTCAGGGTCCCCCAAAAACATTCAGTACTTC. Residues: CAWSSGSPKNIQYF.

The CDR3: CASTETPTNGYTF. The CDR3 bases are TGTGCCAGCACCGAAACGCCGACAAATGGCTACACCTTC. The rearrangement links TRBV5-4 to TRBJ1-2; no firm D call. The CDR3 length is 13 residues. Trimming took off 6 bases at V and 6 bases at J, with 15 bases between the two ends. Per the germline V gene, CDR1 is SGHNT and CDR2 is YYREEE (reference sequence).

The V call is TRBV7-9, the J call TRBJ2-3; 10 nucleotides match TRBD1. This CDR3 is built from 16 residues. The germline V gene encodes CDR1 SEHNR and CDR2 FQNEAQ (reference sequence). After removal of 4 bases from V and 3 bases from J, the junction contained 7 bases not matched to a gene. CDR3 nucleotide sequence: TGTGCCAGCAGCTCCTCGGGGACAGGGGTGACAGATACGCAGTATTTT. Amino acid sequence: CASSSSGTGVTDTQYF.

As concerns this clone: Mismatch with germline at one junction end may stem from a read error. This rearrangement joins TRBV5-4 to TRBJ1-2; a possible D gene is TRBD1 (6 bases). Germline V gene sequence: CDR1 SGHNT, CDR2 YYREEE (reference sequence). The CDR3 covers 17 residues. The CDR3 protein is CASSLALAGDRGYGYAF. The CDR3 DNA follows: TGTGCCAGCAGCTTGGCCCTGGCAGGGGATAGAGGATATGGCTACGCCTTC.

J is TRBJ1-2 and V is TRBV6-4; D is perhaps TRBD1 (6 bases). The germline V and J ends were trimmed by 3 bases and 6 bases, with 17 bases remaining between them. The CDR3 spans 15 residues. Germline assignment: CDR1 MRHNA and CDR2 SNTAGT. The CDR3 nucleotides are TGTGCCAGCAGTGAAATAGGACAGTCGTTCCATGGCTACACCTTC. Translating it yields CASSEIGQSFHGYTF.

The V gene is TRBV7-9, the J gene TRBJ2-7; 9 positions agree with TRBD2. Germline-derived CDR1 and CDR2 are SEHNR and FQNEAQ (reference sequence). V lost 7 bases to trimming and J lost 2 bases; unmatched junction nucleotides: 6. The CDR3 is made up of 14 amino acids. CDR3 in DNA: TGTGCCAGCAATAAGCGGGGGGCTACCTACGAGCAGTACTTC. Translating it yields CASNKRGATYEQYF.

A word on this clone: A junction end diverges from the germline sequence, so it may reflect a read error. This chain connects TRBV20-1 to TRBJ1-2; D call uncertain. The length of the CDR3 is 11 residues. CDR1 is DFQATT and CDR2 is SNEGSKA in the germline V gene (reference sequence). CDR3 coding DNA: TGCAGTGCTAGGGACTCAACGAGGGCCCGCTTC. It translates to CSARDSTRARF.

V usage is TRBV11-3 and J usage is TRBJ2-3; D unresolved. V lost 5 bases and J lost 3, with 12 bases in between. This CDR3 has 14 amino acids. Germline CDR1 reads SGHNT; CDR2 reads YENEEA. Here the CDR3 reads CASSPNRVTDTQYF. As DNA, the CDR3 is TGTGCCAGCAGCCCTAACCGAGTTACAGATACGCAGTATTTT.

The chain employs TRBV2 and TRBJ2-3, with TRBD2 matching 16 bases. The germline V gene has CDR1 SNHLY and CDR2 FYNNEI. There are 18 residues in the CDR3. V lost 6 bases to trimming and J lost 8 bases; unmatched junction nucleotides: 14. CDR3 nucleotides: TGTGCCAGCAGCCCCGCCCTGGGGACTAGCGGGGGGGCGAGTACGCAGTATTTT. Protein: CASSPALGTSGGASTQYF.

The chain is built from TRBV19 and TRBJ1-2; D is unclear. V was clipped by 2 bases and J by 8 bases, with 15 bases between them. The CDR3 contains 14 residues. Germline V CDR1 and CDR2: LNHDA, SQIVND (reference sequence). CDR3 sequence: CASSIWVRQLGYTF. The CDR3 nucleotides read TGTGCCAGTAGTATATGGGTGCGACAACTCGGCTACACCTTC.

The gene calls are TRBV7-3 and TRBJ2-3; perhaps TRBD2 as D (6 bases). This CDR3 has 14 residues. The germline V and J ends were trimmed by 5 bases and 2 bases, with 11 bases remaining between them. CDR1 SGHTA and CDR2 FQGTGA come from the germline V gene. Here the CDR3 reads CASSIPGDTDTQYF. As DNA, the CDR3 is TGTGCCAGCAGCATCCCGGGGGACACAGATACGCAGTATTTT.

The chain has TRBV7-2 and TRBJ1-1; TRBD1 might be the D (6 bases). V shed 4 bases and J shed 5 bases, with 14 bases lying between them. The CDR3 extends over 14 amino acids. Germline assignment: CDR1 SGHTA and CDR2 FQGNSA. The CDR3 DNA reads TGTGCCAGCAGCTCGGACAGCGGTATTACTGAAGCTTTCTTT. Amino acids: CASSSDSGITEAFF.

By frequency in the sample, this clone is medium-sized. V is TRBV9 and J is TRBJ1-5; 9 bases are a match to TRBD1. This CDR3 contains 14 residues. V was clipped by 4 bases and J by 5 bases; unmatched bases: 4. CDR1 is SGDLS and CDR2 is YYNGEE in the germline V gene. The DNA for the CDR3 is TGTGCCAGCAGCCTTACAGGGGGCTATCAGCCCCAGCATTTT. Its protein is CASSLTGGYQPQHF.

J is TRBJ2-2 and V is TRBV28, with 7 bases identical to TRBD2. Losses at the gene ends were 5 bases for V and 2 bases for J; bases not matched to a gene: 11. The CDR3 has 17 residues. Germline values: CDR1 MDHEN, CDR2 SYDVKM. CDR3: CASSGGVGGPNTGELFF. The CDR3 nucleotides are TGTGCCAGCAGTGGGGGGGTAGGAGGGCCAAACACCGGGGAGCTGTTTTTT.

This clone was seen once. The gene calls are TRBV5-5 and TRBJ1-2; D possibly corresponds to TRBD1 (5 bases). From germline, CDR1 is SGHKS and CDR2 YYEKEE (reference sequence). The V end was cut by 4 bases, the J end by 7 bases, with 14 bases between. This CDR3 has 13 residues. The CDR3 bases are TGTGCCAGCAGCCAGGGCCCGATTTTTGGCTACACCTTC. Its protein product is CASSQGPIFGYTF.